These T cell receptor beta chains were read from a single sample in a study of Ad26.COV2.S vaccination and SARS-CoV-2 variants. Assay: immunoSEQ multiplex PCR; the TCRdb copy retains only in-frame clones and omits some. This repertoire shows 410,000 or so clones, roughly 90% found once; its top ten account for around 1.7%. This material consisted of peripheral blood, taken in a trial of Ad26.COV2.S vaccine versus placebo. The receptor set was obtained from a person aged 18-65 years who received the Ad26.COV2.S COVID-19 vaccine or a placebo. CDR3s include the opening cysteine and the closing phenylalanine or tryptophan. A D gene is named only where the DNA matches it firmly. The listing skips clone size in some rows; elsewhere it reads once, few, many or a size class.

V,J,size,D,DNA,CDR3
TRBV19,TRBJ2-3,-,-,TGTGCCAGTAGTATCGGGGCGGCTACGCAGTATTTT,CASSIGAATQYF
TRBV23-1,TRBJ2-6,-,-,TGCGCCAGCAGTCATCGGCGGACAGACAAAAGGAACTCTGGGGCCAACGTCCTGACTTTC,CASSHRRTDKRNSGANVLTF
TRBV7-8,TRBJ2-7,-,-,TGTGCCAGCAGCTTACACTCCGGAGAGAGAGTCTCCTACGAGCAGTACTTC,CASSLHSGERVSYEQYF
TRBV5-1,TRBJ1-1,-,-,TGCGCCAGCAGCCCGGAGAACGCACTGAACACTGAAGCTTTCTTT,CASSPENALNTEAFF
TRBV19,TRBJ2-3,-,-,TGTGCCAGTAACCAGGGTTTAGATACGCAGTATTTT,CASNQGLDTQYF
TRBV9,TRBJ2-3,-,TRBD2,TGTGCCAGCAGCAGCCGGGGGGACACAGATACGCAGTATTTT,CASSSRGDTDTQYF
TRBV12-3/TRBV12-4,TRBJ2-3,-,-,TGTGCCAGCACCGGACAGCCGACGGATACGCAGTATTTT,CASTGQPTDTQYF
TRBV6-5,TRBJ1-2,-,-,TGTGCCAGCAGTCAACGACAGAGCTACGTTGGCTACACCTTC,CASSQRQSYVGYTF
TRBV5-1,TRBJ2-3,-,-,TGCGCCAGCAGGTCATTGGCTGGCACAGATACGCAGTATTTT,CASRSLAGTDTQYF
TRBV6-5,TRBJ2-7,-,TRBD2,TGTGCCAGCAGTTTCGACGGGGGGGCTTCTTCCTATGAGTACTTC,CASSFDGGASSYEYF
TRBV5-5,TRBJ2-2,-,TRBD2,TGTGCCAGCAGCTTATCCCCGACTAGCGCCACCGGGGAGCTGTTTTTT,CASSLSPTSATGELFF
TRBV5-1,TRBJ1-5,-,-,TGCGCCAGCAAAACAGATTATTTTAGCAATCAGCCCCAGCATTTT,CASKTDYFSNQPQHF
TRBV6-1,TRBJ2-1,-,-,TGTGCCAGCAGTGAAAGCTCCTACAATGAGCAGTTCTTC,CASSESSYNEQFF
TRBV27,TRBJ2-3,once,-,TGTGCCAGCAGTTTCCTCGGTCCTATTCCTAGCACAGATACGCAGTATTTT,CASSFLGPIPSTDTQYF
TRBV24-1,TRBJ1-5,many,-,TGTGCCACCCCTCCGCAGGCCTGGGGCTTCAATCAGCCCCAGCATTTT,CATPPQAWGFNQPQHF
TRBV25-1,TRBJ1-1,-,-,TGTGCCAGCACGCGGACAGCTTCGTCATCTCCAGAAGCTTTCTTT,CASTRTASSSPEAFF
TRBV5-4,TRBJ1-1,once,-,TGTGCCAGCAGCTTGGCAGAGGGGCAGGCCGATGAAGCTTTCTTT,CASSLAEGQADEAFF
TRBV11-2,TRBJ2-4,-,-,TGTGCCAGCAGCTTAGATATAGGACAGACCCATGCCAAAAACATTCAGTACTTC,CASSLDIGQTHAKNIQYF
TRBV19,TRBJ1-5,-,-,TGTGCCAGTAGTACAGGGTCGGTCAATCAGCCCCAGCATTTT,CASSTGSVNQPQHF
TRBV28,TRBJ1-2,-,TRBD1,TGTGCCAGCAGTTTGGGACAGGGAGGAGATGACGGGAATGGCTACACCTTC,CASSLGQGGDDGNGYTF
TRBV4-3,TRBJ2-7,-,TRBD2,TGCGCCAGCAGCCAAGAGATGCTCCGGAGACTAGCGGGGGATGAGCAGTACTTC,CASSQEMLRRLAGDEQYF
TRBV7-2,TRBJ2-2,-,-,TGTGCCAGCACAACACTTACGGTGGGGGAGCTGTTTTTT,CASTTLTVGELFF
TRBV19,TRBJ1-4,-,-,TGTGCCAGTAGTATAACACCCGCAACTAATGAAAAACTGTTTTTT,CASSITPATNEKLFF
TRBV5-6,TRBJ1-2,-,-,TGTGCCAGCAGCCCAGGGTACTATGGCTACACCTTC,CASSPGYYGYTF
TRBV19,TRBJ1-6,few,-,TGTGCCAGTAGTAGGGTCTATAATTCACCCCTCCACTTT,CASSRVYNSPLHF
TRBV3-1/TRBV3-2,TRBJ1-1,-,-,TGTGCCAGCAGCCTCGCCGGGGCCCTGAACACTGAAGCTTTCTTT,CASSLAGALNTEAFF
TRBV27,TRBJ1-6,-,TRBD1,TGTGCCAGCAGTTCCCCGGGACAGGATTCACCCCTCCACTTT,CASSSPGQDSPLHF
TRBV6-5,TRBJ2-1,-,TRBD2,TGTGCCAGCAGTTACCGGGGGGGCATATTGGATGAGCAGTTCTTC,CASSYRGGILDEQFF
TRBV11-2,TRBJ2-7,-,-,TGTGCCAGCAGCTACCGGGTCGCCTACGAGCAGTACTTC,CASSYRVAYEQYF
TRBV7-2,TRBJ1-6,-,-,TGTGCCAGCAGCCCCAGGCGGAGCTCCTATAATTCACCCCTCCACTTT,CASSPRRSSYNSPLHF
TRBV10-3,TRBJ2-7,-,TRBD1,TGTGCCATCAGTGAGTGGGACAGGGGGTCGTCCTACGAGCAGTACTTC,CAISEWDRGSSYEQYF
TRBV27,TRBJ2-7,-,-,TGTGCCAGCAGTTTAGCGGGGGCCAAGTACGAGCAGTACTTC,CASSLAGAKYEQYF
TRBV9,TRBJ1-6,-,TRBD1,TGTGCCAGCAGCCCTTCACGACAGGGGAATTCACCCCTCCACTTT,CASSPSRQGNSPLHF
TRBV18,TRBJ2-5,-,-,TGTGCCAGCTCACCAAGGGACTGGCAACAAGAGACCCAGTACTTC,CASSPRDWQQETQYF
TRBV7-2,TRBJ1-5,few,-,TGTGCCAGCAGCTTAGGGGATCTTAGCAATCAGCCCCAGCATTTT,CASSLGDLSNQPQHF
TRBV24-1,TRBJ2-2,-,TRBD1,TGTGCCACCAGTGATTTCGCCGGGACAGCGCGAGTCACCGGGGAGCTGTTTTTT,CATSDFAGTARVTGELFF
TRBV5-1,TRBJ2-7,-,TRBD1,TGCGCCAGCAGCTCTGGGGACAGGGGTGGCGAGCAGTACTTC,CASSSGDRGGEQYF
TRBV10-2,TRBJ2-7,-,-,TGCGCCAGCAGTGATGGACAACTAACCTACGAGCAGTACTTC,CASSDGQLTYEQYF
TRBV6-1,TRBJ1-2,-,TRBD1,TGTGCCAGCAGTGAAGCGCAATTTAGACAGGGTAATGGCTACACCTTC,CASSEAQFRQGNGYTF
TRBV6-5,TRBJ1-6,-,-,TGTGCCAGCAGTAGGACGGGGAATTCACCCCTCCACTTT,CASSRTGNSPLHF
TRBV9,TRBJ2-7,-,-,TGTGCCAGCAGCGTTGGCGGGGGGACAGACGAGCAGTACTTC,CASSVGGGTDEQYF
TRBV11-3,TRBJ2-2,-,-,TGTGCCAGCAGCTTAGCAGGGGCAACCGGGGAGCTGTTTTTT,CASSLAGATGELFF
TRBV18,TRBJ1-1,-,-,TGTGCCAGCTCACCACTCGGGCGAAGGAAACCTGAAGCTTTCTTT,CASSPLGRRKPEAFF
TRBV19,TRBJ2-3,-,TRBD1,TGTGCCAGTAGTTTCAAGGGGGCCCCTAGCACAGATACGCAGTATTTT,CASSFKGAPSTDTQYF
TRBV7-9,TRBJ1-1,-,TRBD1,TGTGCCAGCAGCAAAGACAGGGCTACTTCTGAAGCTTTCTTT,CASSKDRATSEAFF